The clone carrying this TCR beta chain has ten or more counts. Antigen unknown. This sample is part of a study of T cells in Graves' hyperthyroidism and ophthalmopathy. Study-wide results and caveats: Most clonotypes that expanded in the thyroid above 0.001 also showed up in blood.

The TCR beta CDR3 regions underwent amplification using RNA transcripts as the source. HTBI primers were employed in a first-round RT-PCR of the TCR CDR3. TCRdb itself ran the multiplex PCR reads through MiXCR, one entry per CDR3 protein. The table shows roughly 500,000 distinct CDR3 sequences, with 35% to 50% occurring only once. The germline CDR1 and CDR2 sequences are LNHDA and SQIVND (reference sequence). CDR3 length: 15 residues. Germline trimming cut 5 bases from V and 5 bases from J; bases unmatched to any gene: 6. Uncontrolled infections, other autoimmune diseases, pregnancy or lactation led to exclusion of patients. Clinical symptoms, serum thyroxine, TRAb, thyroid ultrasound and orbital computed tomography informed diagnoses.

The chain has TRBV19 and TRBJ2-2; TRBD1 agrees at 9 bases. The TCR originated in an adult woman with Graves' disease, either hyperthyroidism or ophthalmopathy (not recorded which). Sequenced input: peripheral blood or thyroid tissue (not recorded which). In DNA, the CDR3 is TGTGCCAGTAGTCCAGGGACAGGGCGGACCGGGGAGCTGTTTTTT. Encoded protein: CASSPGTGRTGELFF.